This passage covers 26 T cell receptor beta chains from one sample sequenced in a study of T cell changes during pregnancy in multiple sclerosis. The protocol was immunoSEQ multiplex PCR, while the TCRdb copy is restricted to in-frame clones and leaves out a portion. Here the sample spans fewer than 140,000 clones, 92% being singletons. The sequencing used peripheral blood, collected after pregnancy. The source of these receptors is a female donor with multiple sclerosis, enrolled in a pregnancy study.

The chain has TRBV21-1 and TRBJ2-2; the table gives TRBD1 as D, unverified against the DNA. TRBV21-1 is flagged as a pseudogene. The CDR3 spans 16 residues. The CDR3 loop is CASSRPGQGNTGELFF. DNA for the CDR3: TGTGCCAGCAGCAGACCGGGACAGGGGAACACCGGGGAGCTGTTTTTT.

The V call is TRBV19, the J call TRBJ1-1, with a weak D call TRBD1 (6 bases). The germline V gene encodes CDR1 LNHDA and CDR2 SQIVND (reference sequence). The CDR3 is 15 residues long. V was pared by 5 bases and J by 5 bases, with 18 bases between. CDR3 DNA sequence: TGTGCCAGTAGTCTCCTGAGAAGGGGGTGGACTGAAGCTTTCTTT. Amino acids: CASSLLRRGWTEAFF. Supplemented by reference TRBV19 and TRBJ1-1, the full variable domain reads DGGITQSPKYLFRKEGQNVTLSCEQNLNHDAMYWYRQDPGQGLRLIYYSQIVNDFQKGDIAEGYSVSREKKESFPLTVTSAQKNPTAFYLCASSLLRRGWTEAFFGQGTRLTVV.

The V call is TRBV30, the J call TRBJ2-5; the match to TRBD1 covers 9 bases. The CDR3 runs 15 residues. CDR1 is GTSNPN, CDR2 SVGIG, per germline (reference sequence). Unmatched junction bases numbered 7, after V lost 0 bases and J lost 5 bases. CDR3 in DNA: TGTGCCTGGAGTGTATTGGGGACAGGGACGGAGACCCAGTACTTC. It yields the protein CAWSVLGTGTETQYF.

The gene calls are TRBV4-1 and TRBJ1-6; D remains ambiguous. Germline CDR1 and CDR2: MGHRA and YSYEKL. V lost 0 bases and J 2 bases, leaving 8 bases between the germline ends. The CDR3 contains 16 residues. CDR3 region: CASSQEVQTYNSPLHF. The CDR3 nucleotides read TGCGCCAGCAGCCAAGAAGTCCAGACCTATAATTCACCCCTCCACTTT.

This clone was observed once. The rearrangement links TRBV30 to TRBJ1-1; weak D call: TRBD1 (6 bases). Between the trimmed V and J ends, which lost 7 bases and 3 bases, there was a span of 27 bases. Germline loops: CDR1 GTSNPN, CDR2 SVGIG (reference sequence). The CDR3 is 17 residues long. CDR3 loop: CASNLGFAGVGDTEAFF. The DNA for the CDR3 is TGTGCCTCCAACCTCGGATTTGCAGGGGTTGGGGACACTGAAGCTTTCTTT.

The V and J genes are TRBV9 and TRBJ2-5; no clear D gene. Trimming left V 0 bases short and J 5 bases short, with 17 bases between. Germline CDR1 is SGDLS and CDR2 is YYNGEE. The CDR3 consists of 16 residues. CDR3 bases: TGTGCCAGCAGCGTAGAACCCGGCCTCCCGAGGGAGACCCAGTACTTC. It codes for CASSVEPGLPRETQYF.

The chain employs TRBV5-6 and TRBJ2-1; TRBD1 might be the D (5 bases). This CDR3 has 15 amino acids. Germline-derived CDR1 and CDR2 are SGHDT and YYEEEE. The V gene lost 0 bases and the J gene lost 7 bases, with 14 bases spanning the gap. The CDR3 sequence: CASSLGPRAGNEQFF. DNA of the CDR3: TGTGCCAGCAGCTTGGGGCCCCGCGCAGGGAATGAGCAGTTCTTC.

This chain links TRBV9 with TRBJ2-1; 7 bases align to TRBD2. Germline CDR1 and CDR2: SGDLS and YYNGEE. Germline trimming cut 4 bases from V and 7 bases from J; bases unmatched to any gene: 11. This CDR3 region has 15 residues. As DNA, the CDR3 is TGTGCCAGCAGCACTAGCGCCTCCTCTACTAATGAGCAGTTCTTC. It codes for CASSTSASSTNEQFF.

The CDR3: CASSPGWGVNTEAFF. CDR3 nucleotides: TGTGCCAGCAGCCCTGGTTGGGGGGTGAACACTGAAGCTTTCTTT. This chain joins TRBV7-3 and TRBJ1-1; a weak D match, TRBD1 (5 bases). Trimming shortened V by 5 bases and J by 0 bases, and 13 bases separated the two germline ends. The germline gives CDR1 SGHTA, CDR2 FQGTGA. The CDR3 contains 15 residues. Filled out from reference TRBV7-3 and TRBJ1-1, the complete variable domain reads GAGVSQTPSNKVTEKGKYVELRCDPISGHTALYWYRQSLGQGPEFLIYFQGTGAADDSGLPNDRFFAVRPEGSVSTLKIQRTERGDSAVYLCASSPGWGVNTEAFFGQGTRLTVV.

V is TRBV5-1 and J is TRBJ1-4, with D unresolved. CDR3 length: 17 amino acids. V gave up 4 bases and J gave up 0 bases, with 16 bases separating them. Looked up from germline, CDR1 is SGHRS and CDR2 is YFSETQ. The CDR3 is CASSPRPAFATNEKLFF. CDR3 coding DNA: TGCGCCAGCAGCCCCCGCCCCGCGTTTGCAACTAATGAAAAACTGTTTTTT.

CDR3 in amino acids: CASTSDGGGGQGLYEQYF. For the CDR3, the DNA is TGTGCCAGCACCTCCGACGGCGGGGGGGGACAGGGGCTCTACGAGCAGTACTTC. The chain has TRBV28 and TRBJ2-7; possibly TRBD1 for D (10 bases). This CDR3 comprises 18 residues. The V gene lost 7 bases and the J gene lost 3 bases, with 28 bases spanning the gap. Germline V gene sequence: CDR1 MDHEN, CDR2 SYDVKM.

The chain links TRBV9 to TRBJ2-1; TRBD2 aligns across 9 bases. CDR3 length: 15 amino acids. After removal of 2 bases from V and 5 bases from J, the junction contained 5 bases not matched to a gene. CDR1 is SGDLS and CDR2 is YYNGEE in the germline V gene. CDR3 loop: CASSVGGRANNEQFF. CDR3 nucleotides: TGTGCCAGCAGCGTTGGCGGGAGGGCCAACAATGAGCAGTTCTTC.

V gene TRBV4-1 combines with J gene TRBJ1-5; the match to TRBD1 covers 9 bases. Germline V gene sequence: CDR1 MGHRA, CDR2 YSYEKL. The CDR3 spans 16 residues. V was clipped by 2 bases and J by 2 bases; unmatched bases: 4. CDR3 residues: CASSQSRDRGNQPQHF. Here the CDR3 DNA reads TGCGCCAGCAGCCAATCCCGGGACAGGGGCAATCAGCCCCAGCATTTT.

The V call is TRBV19, the J call TRBJ1-2; D gene ambiguous. The CDR3 runs to 14 residues. V was shortened by 3 bases and J by 6 bases, with 14 bases between the two germline ends. CDR1 is LNHDA and CDR2 is SQIVND in the germline V gene (reference sequence). In DNA form, the CDR3 reads TGTGCCAGTAGTATTGGTTTGGGCGTGGATGGCTACACCTTC. Translating gives CASSIGLGVDGYTF.

CDR3 sequence (DNA): TGTGCCAGCAGCCCTCTTCACTCAGACAGGGACGGGCACGAGCAGTACTTC. It translates to CASSPLHSDRDGHEQYF. V gene TRBV7-2 combines with J gene TRBJ2-7; 7 bases align to TRBD1. Germline loops: CDR1 SGHTA, CDR2 FQGNSA. The J segment lost 5 bases and the V segment lost 5 bases, leaving 18 bases of the junction unmatched. The CDR3 is 17 residues long.

The table lists this clone with a count of one. The rearrangement uses TRBV27 and TRBJ1-2; TRBD1 matches 9 bases. CDR1 is MNHEY, CDR2 SMNVEV, per germline (reference sequence). Trimming removed 6 bases from V and 8 bases from J; junction bases left unmatched: 7. There are 13 residues in the CDR3. Here the CDR3 reads CASRPTGGWGYTF. Written as DNA, the CDR3 is TGTGCCAGCAGGCCCACAGGGGGCTGGGGCTACACCTTC.

This chain joins TRBV6-1 and TRBJ2-6; the match to TRBD1 covers 7 bases. The junction had 2 bases not matched to a gene; V was cut back by 3 bases and J by 0 bases. Germline CDR1 MNHNS, CDR2 SASEGT. The CDR3 spans 16 residues. The CDR3 spells CASSESGGSGANVLTF. Here the CDR3 DNA reads TGTGCCAGCAGTGAGTCAGGGGGCTCTGGGGCCAACGTCCTGACTTTC.

This chain uses TRBV7-9 with TRBJ2-3; 14 nucleotides agree with TRBD2. The CDR3 has 17 amino acids. Trimming at V came to 3 bases and at J to 2 bases, leaving 4 bases not matched to a gene. Germline V gene data show CDR1 as SEHNR and CDR2 as FQNEAQ (reference sequence). The CDR3 DNA follows: TGTGCCAGCAGCTTGACTAGCGGGGGGGGCTACACAGATACGCAGTATTTT. It translates to CASSLTSGGGYTDTQYF. The full variable domain, with the rest looked up from reference TRBV7-9 and TRBJ2-3, is DTGVSQNPRHKITKRGQNVTFRCDPISEHNRLYWYRQTLGQGPEFLTYFQNEAQLEKSRLLSDRFSAERPKGSFSTLEIQRTEQGDSAMYLCASSLTSGGGYTDTQYFGPGTRLTVL.

V usage is TRBV30 and J usage is TRBJ1-2, with D perhaps TRBD1 (6 bases). Germline CDR1 reads GTSNPN; CDR2 reads SVGIG (reference sequence). This CDR3 is built from 13 residues. The germline V and J ends were trimmed by 3 bases and 4 bases, with 12 bases remaining between them. CDR3 protein: CAWRGGLSYGYTF. The CDR3 nucleotides are TGTGCCTGGAGGGGGGGGCTTAGCTATGGCTACACCTTC.

This chain uses TRBV6-1 with TRBJ2-3; 9 bases map to TRBD2. The CDR3 loop spans 13 amino acids. The V and J ends lost 10 bases and 0 bases, in that order; junction bases with no gene match: 2. Germline assignment: CDR1 MNHNS and CDR2 SASEGT. The CDR3 region is CATLAGSTDTQYF. CDR3 coding DNA: TGTGCCACCCTAGCGGGGAGCACAGATACGCAGTATTTT.

This chain links TRBV18 with TRBJ2-5; no reliable D call. Germline loops: CDR1 KGHSH, CDR2 LQKENI. This CDR3 is built from 12 residues. Trimming took off 3 bases at V and 3 bases at J, with 5 bases between the two ends. CDR3 residues: CASSPLKETQYF. For the CDR3, the DNA is TGTGCCAGCTCACCCCTAAAAGAGACCCAGTACTTC.

The rearrangement links TRBV27 to TRBJ2-1; 7 bases fit TRBD2. Germline assignment: CDR1 MNHEY and CDR2 SMNVEV (reference sequence). The CDR3 is 16 residues long. Trimming took 0 bases from V and 3 from J; bases not matched to a gene: 5. As DNA, the CDR3 is TGTGCCAGCAGTTTATCGGGGCGGGGGAGCTACAATGAGCAGTTCTTC. This translates into CASSLSGRGSYNEQFF.

This rearrangement joins TRBV28 to TRBJ2-3, with D possibly matching TRBD2 (5 bases). The CDR3 runs 16 residues. Germline CDR1 and CDR2: MDHEN and SYDVKM. Trimming cost V 2 bases and J 4 bases, with 16 bases left between them. Here the CDR3 DNA reads TGTGCCAGCAGTTTAGCGGCTAGCCAGCCGGCAGATACGCAGTATTTT. Its protein product is CASSLAASQPADTQYF.

V gene TRBV5-1 combines with J gene TRBJ2-5, with D possibly TRBD1 on 5 matching bases. Germline V lookup: CDR1 SGHRS, CDR2 YFSETQ. The V end was cut by 3 bases, the J end by 3 bases, with 12 bases between. The CDR3 length is 14 residues. The CDR3 region has the DNA TGCGCCAGCAGCTGGGATGACAGCAAAGAGACCCAGTACTTC. Translated: CASSWDDSKETQYF.

The CDR3 loop is CASSLPSTDTQYF. CDR3 coding DNA: TGTGCCAGCAGCTTACCTAGCACAGATACGCAGTATTTT. V and J are TRBV7-6 and TRBJ2-3, with unresolved D. The CDR3 consists of 13 residues. Trimming took off 2 bases at V and 0 bases at J, with 3 bases between the two ends. Looked up from germline, CDR1 is SGHVS and CDR2 is FNYEAQ.

This clone was seen only once. The rearrangement joins TRBV6-6 to TRBJ1-4; TRBD1 matches 7 bases. After removal of 6 bases from V and 6 bases from J, the junction contained 13 bases not matched to a gene. CDR1 and CDR2 (germline): MNHNY, SVGAGI (reference sequence). CDR3 length: 16 amino acids. The CDR3 loop reads CASSEGAAILHEKLFF. The CDR3 DNA is TGTGCCAGCAGCGAGGGGGCCGCTATCCTCCATGAAAAACTGTTTTTT.